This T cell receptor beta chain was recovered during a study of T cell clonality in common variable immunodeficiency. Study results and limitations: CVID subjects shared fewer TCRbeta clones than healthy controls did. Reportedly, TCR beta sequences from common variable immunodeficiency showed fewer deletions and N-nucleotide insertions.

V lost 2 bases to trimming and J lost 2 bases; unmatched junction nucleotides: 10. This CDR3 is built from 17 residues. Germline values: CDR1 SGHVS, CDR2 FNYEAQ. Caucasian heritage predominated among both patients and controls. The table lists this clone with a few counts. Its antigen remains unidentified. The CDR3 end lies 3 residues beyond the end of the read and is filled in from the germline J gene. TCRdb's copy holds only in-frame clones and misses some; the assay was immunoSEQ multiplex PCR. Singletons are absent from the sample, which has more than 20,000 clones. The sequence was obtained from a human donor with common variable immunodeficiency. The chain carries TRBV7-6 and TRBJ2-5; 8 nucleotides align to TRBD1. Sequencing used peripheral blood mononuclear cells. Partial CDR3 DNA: TGTGCCAGCAGCTTAAATTGGGGGACAGGAGATCAAGAGACC. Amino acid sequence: CASSLNWGTGDQET. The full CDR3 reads CASSLNWGTGDQETQYF.